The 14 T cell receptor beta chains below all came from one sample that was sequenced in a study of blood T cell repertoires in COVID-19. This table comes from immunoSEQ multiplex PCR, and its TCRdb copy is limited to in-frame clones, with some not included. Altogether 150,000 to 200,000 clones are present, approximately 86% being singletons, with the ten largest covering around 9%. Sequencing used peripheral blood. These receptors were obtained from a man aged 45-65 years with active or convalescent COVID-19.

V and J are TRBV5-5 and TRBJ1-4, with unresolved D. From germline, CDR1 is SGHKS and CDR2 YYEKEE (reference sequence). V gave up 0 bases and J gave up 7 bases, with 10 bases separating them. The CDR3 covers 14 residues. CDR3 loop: CASSLGDAGEKLFF. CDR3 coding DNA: TGTGCCAGCAGCTTGGGGGATGCGGGTGAAAAACTGTTTTTT.

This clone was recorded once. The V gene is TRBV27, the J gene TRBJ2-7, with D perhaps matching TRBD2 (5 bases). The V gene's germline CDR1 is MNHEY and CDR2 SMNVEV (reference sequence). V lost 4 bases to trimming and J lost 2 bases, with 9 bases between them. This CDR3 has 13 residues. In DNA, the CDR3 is TGTGCCAGCAGTTCCGCGGGCCCCTACGAGCAGTACTTC. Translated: CASSSAGPYEQYF.

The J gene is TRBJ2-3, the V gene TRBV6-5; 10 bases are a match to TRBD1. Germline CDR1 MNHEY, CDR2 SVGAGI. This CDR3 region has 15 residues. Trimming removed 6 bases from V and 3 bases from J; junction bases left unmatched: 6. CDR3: CASSRDRGHTDTQYF. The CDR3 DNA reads TGTGCCAGCAGCAGAGACAGGGGGCATACAGATACGCAGTATTTT.

The CDR3 protein is CASSLAGTQVSYEQYF. The CDR3 nucleotides read TGTGCCAGCAGCTTAGCGGGAACACAGGTATCCTACGAGCAGTACTTC. The rearrangement uses TRBV11-1 and TRBJ2-7; D is possibly TRBD1 (5 bases). Germline lookup yields CDR1 SGHAT and CDR2 FQDESV (reference sequence). V lost 0 bases and J 1 base, leaving 13 bases between the germline ends. The CDR3 is 16 amino acids. Full variable domain (rest looked up from reference TRBV11-1 and TRBJ2-7): EAEVAQSPRYKITEKSQAVAFWCDPISGHATLYWYRQILGQGPELLVQFQDESVVDDSQLPKDRFSAERLKGVDSTLKIQPAELGDSAMYLCASSLAGTQVSYEQYFGPGTRLTVT.

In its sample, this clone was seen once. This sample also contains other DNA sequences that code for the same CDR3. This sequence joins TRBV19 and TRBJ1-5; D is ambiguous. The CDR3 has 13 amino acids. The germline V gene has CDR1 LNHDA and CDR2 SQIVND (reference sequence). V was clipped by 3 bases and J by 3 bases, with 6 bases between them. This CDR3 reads CASSIQANQPQHF. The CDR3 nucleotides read TGTGCCAGTAGTATCCAGGCCAATCAGCCCCAGCATTTT.

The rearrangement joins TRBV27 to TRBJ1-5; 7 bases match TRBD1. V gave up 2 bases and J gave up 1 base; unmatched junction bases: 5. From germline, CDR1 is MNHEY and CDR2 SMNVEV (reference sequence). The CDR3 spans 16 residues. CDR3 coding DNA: TGTGCCAGCAGTTTAAAACAGGGGCTGAGCAATCAGCCCCAGCATTTT. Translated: CASSLKQGLSNQPQHF.

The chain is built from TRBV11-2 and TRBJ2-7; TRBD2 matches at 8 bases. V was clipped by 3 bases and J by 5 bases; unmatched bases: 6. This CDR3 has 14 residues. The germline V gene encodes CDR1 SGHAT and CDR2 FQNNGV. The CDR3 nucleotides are TGTGCCAGCAGCTTCCGAGCGGGAGTCAACGAGCAGTACTTC. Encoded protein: CASSFRAGVNEQYF.

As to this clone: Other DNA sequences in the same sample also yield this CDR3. CDR3 amino acids: CASSIDRGTEAFF. The CDR3 region has the DNA TGTGCCAGTAGTATAGACCGGGGTACTGAAGCTTTCTTT. The J gene is TRBJ1-1, the V gene TRBV19, with no clear D. The CDR3 contains 13 residues. The germline V gene encodes CDR1 LNHDA and CDR2 SQIVND (reference sequence). The V gene lost 0 bases and the J gene lost 5 bases, with 7 bases spanning the gap.

The CDR3 region is CASSQERARSTEAFF. In DNA form, the CDR3 reads TGTGCCAGCAGCCAAGAGCGGGCGAGGAGCACTGAAGCTTTCTTT. The chain is built from TRBV7-9 and TRBJ1-1; D is ambiguous. Trimming took 5 bases from V and 4 from J, leaving 17 bases between them. Germline CDR1 and CDR2: SEHNR and FQNEAQ (reference sequence). This CDR3 region has 15 residues. Full variable domain (remainder filled in from reference TRBV7-9 and TRBJ1-1): DTGVSQNPRHKITKRGQNVTFRCDPISEHNRLYWYRQTLGQGPEFLTYFQNEAQLEKSRLLSDRFSAERPKGSFSTLEIQRTEQGDSAMYLCASSQERARSTEAFFGQGTRLTVV.

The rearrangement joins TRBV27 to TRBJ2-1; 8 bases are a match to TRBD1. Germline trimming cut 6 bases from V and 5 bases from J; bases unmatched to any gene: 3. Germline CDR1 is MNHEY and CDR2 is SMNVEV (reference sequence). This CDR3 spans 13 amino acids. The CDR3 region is CASRRTGNNEQFF. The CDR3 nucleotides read TGTGCCAGCAGGAGGACAGGGAACAATGAGCAGTTCTTC.

CDR3 region: CASSRRDYDTGELFF. The DNA for the CDR3 is TGTGCCAGCAGCCGCCGGGACTACGACACCGGGGAGCTGTTTTTT. The J gene is TRBJ2-2, the V gene TRBV3-1 (or the pseudogene TRBV3-2); 7 bases fit TRBD2. V trimming: 4 bases; J trimming: 3 bases; junction bases outside the gene matches: 5. The CDR3 has 15 amino acids. CDR1 is LGHDT, CDR2 YNNKEL, per germline (reference sequence).

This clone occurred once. The CDR3 coding sequence is TGCAGCGTTGAAACGGGGTCTGAAGCTTTCTTT. Translation: CSVETGSEAFF. The chain couples TRBV29-1 to TRBJ1-1; no clear D gene. V lost 2 bases to trimming and J lost 6 bases, with 7 bases between them. The CDR3 contains 11 residues. The germline gives CDR1 SQVTM, CDR2 ANQGSEA.

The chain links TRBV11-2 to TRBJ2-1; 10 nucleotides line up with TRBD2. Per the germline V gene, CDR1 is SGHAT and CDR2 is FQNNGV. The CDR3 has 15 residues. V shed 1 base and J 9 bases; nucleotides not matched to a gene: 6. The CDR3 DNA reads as TGTGCCAGCAGCTTAGTGAGCGGGAGGGCCGGTGAGCAGTTCTTC. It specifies CASSLVSGRAGEQFF.

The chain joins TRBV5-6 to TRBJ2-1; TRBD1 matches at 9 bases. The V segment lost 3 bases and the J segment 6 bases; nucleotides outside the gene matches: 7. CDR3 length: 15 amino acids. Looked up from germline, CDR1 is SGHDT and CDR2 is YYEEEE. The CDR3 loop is CASSWGTGKGNEQFF. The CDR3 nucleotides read TGTGCCAGCAGCTGGGGGACAGGGAAGGGCAATGAGCAGTTCTTC. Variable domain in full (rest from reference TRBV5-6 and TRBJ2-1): DAGVTQSPTHLIKTRGQQVTLRCSPKSGHDTVSWYQQALGQGPQFIFQYYEEEERQRGNFPDRFSGHQFPNYSSELNVNALLLGDSALYLCASSWGTGKGNEQFFGPGTRLTVL.